A single sample is the source of the 20 T cell receptor beta chains below, sequenced in a study of blood T cell repertoires in COVID-19. Sequenced by immunoSEQ multiplex PCR; TCRdb stores in-frame clones only, minus some. This sample has over 50,000 clones; approximately 83% occur once, and the top ten carry 9.5% to 13%. Source material: peripheral blood. The receptors stem from a human donor in a cohort sampled during active COVID-19.

This clone was found once. The V gene is TRBV2, the J gene TRBJ2-5; maybe TRBD2 (6 bases). From germline, CDR1 is SNHLY and CDR2 FYNNEI. The CDR3 is 16 amino acids. V was shortened by 4 bases and J by 2 bases, with 17 bases between the two germline ends. Here the CDR3 DNA reads TGTGCCAGCAGTGCCAGAGAGGGGAGGACACAAGAGACCCAGTACTTC. Translation: CASSAREGRTQETQYF.

The chain combines TRBV4-3 with TRBJ2-3; TRBD1 matches 7 bases. The length of the CDR3 is 13 residues. The V gene's germline CDR1 is LGHNA and CDR2 YSLEER. J was trimmed by 3 bases and V by 4 bases; bases with no gene match: 1. The DNA of the CDR3 is TGCGCCAGCAGCCCACAGGGGACAGATACGCAGTATTTT. It yields the protein CASSPQGTDTQYF.

The chain is built from TRBV4-2 and TRBJ2-7; 9 bases map to TRBD2. CDR3 length: 16 residues. Unmatched junction bases numbered 14, after V lost 6 bases and J lost 5 bases. Germline lookup yields CDR1 LGHNA and CDR2 YNFKEQ. The CDR3 DNA is TGTGCCAGCAGACGGATAGCGGGAGCTTCCCAGCACGAGCAGTACTTC. It specifies CASRRIAGASQHEQYF.

This rearrangement joins TRBV2 to TRBJ2-1, with 9 bases fitting TRBD1. The germline CDR1 and CDR2 sequences are SNHLY and FYNNEI. This CDR3 contains 17 residues. V lost 5 bases and J lost 6; bases outside the gene matches: 14. The CDR3 bases are TGTGCCAGCAGTTTGGGACAGGGTTTAGTGTTGGGCAATGAGCAGTTCTTC. Encoded protein: CASSLGQGLVLGNEQFF.

The genes are TRBV4-3 and TRBJ1-5; weak D call: TRBD1 (6 bases). Germline lookup yields CDR1 LGHNA and CDR2 YSLEER. Trimming shortened V by 2 bases and J by 7 bases, and 9 bases separated the two germline ends. The CDR3 loop spans 13 amino acids. DNA for the CDR3: TGCGCCAGCAGCCAATTTCAGGGGCAGCCCCAGCATTTT. Protein product: CASSQFQGQPQHF.

This clone was recorded a few times. The chain joins TRBV3-1 (or the pseudogene TRBV3-2) to TRBJ2-1; D is possibly TRBD2 (5 bases). The germline gives CDR1 LGHDT, CDR2 YNNKEL (reference sequence). This CDR3 has 12 amino acids. Trimming removed 1 base at V and 10 bases at J, with 8 bases between. The CDR3 protein is CASSQGSGEQFF. The DNA for the CDR3 is TGTGCCAGCAGCCAAGGCTCGGGGGAGCAGTTCTTC.

The chain recombines TRBV12-3 or TRBV12-4 with TRBJ1-2; 7 nucleotides line up with TRBD1. The CDR3 extends over 13 amino acids. V lost 6 bases, J lost 8 bases, and 9 bases stayed unmatched. The CDR3 DNA follows: TGTGCCAGCAGCCCCGTAGGGGGCAGGGGCTACACCTTC. Protein product: CASSPVGGRGYTF.

This rearrangement joins TRBV2 to TRBJ2-1; TRBD1 agrees at 12 bases. The CDR3 totals 17 residues. CDR1 is SNHLY, CDR2 FYNNEI, per germline. The V gene end was trimmed by 0 bases and the J gene end by 8 bases; junction bases not matched to a gene: 8. CDR3 region: CASSEALQGQGAHEQFF. In DNA, the CDR3 is TGTGCCAGCAGTGAAGCGCTTCAGGGACAGGGGGCCCATGAGCAGTTCTTC.

The chain recombines TRBV3-1 (or the pseudogene TRBV3-2) with TRBJ1-1, with 8 bases fitting TRBD1. J was trimmed by 7 bases and V by 4 bases; bases with no gene match: 8. Per the germline V gene, CDR1 is LGHDT and CDR2 is YNNKEL (reference sequence). The CDR3 spans 14 residues. CDR3: CASSPSGQEGEAFF. The CDR3 DNA is TGTGCCAGCAGCCCTTCGGGACAGGAGGGTGAAGCTTTCTTT.

This chain joins TRBV18 and TRBJ2-1, with TRBD1 matching 7 bases. The ends lost 0 bases at V and 10 bases at J; junction bases unmatched: 6. This CDR3 has 14 amino acids. Germline CDR1 KGHSH, CDR2 LQKENI. The CDR3 nucleotides are TGTGCCAGCTCACCACCCACAGGGGTGGACGAGCAGTTCTTC. Its protein is CASSPPTGVDEQFF.

The chain couples TRBV6-5 to TRBJ2-1; D gene uncertain. The germline V gene encodes CDR1 MNHEY and CDR2 SVGAGI. This CDR3 region has 15 residues. The ends were cut back, 7 bases at V and 0 bases at J, with 13 bases in the middle. CDR3 sequence: CASNTNPSSYNEQFF. CDR3 nucleotide sequence: TGTGCCAGCAATACCAATCCGAGCTCCTACAATGAGCAGTTCTTC.

This chain uses TRBV28 with TRBJ1-2, with D hard to call. Germline V gene lookup returns CDR1 MDHEN and CDR2 SYDVKM. V was cut by 2 bases and J by 5 bases, with 15 bases left in between. This CDR3 has 15 residues. The CDR3 loop reads CASSLHRGLLYGYTF. As DNA, the CDR3 is TGTGCCAGCAGTTTACACCGGGGATTATTATATGGCTACACCTTC.

This chain links TRBV4-2 with TRBJ2-7, with TRBD2 matching over 10 bases. V trimming: 2 bases; J trimming: 3 bases; junction bases outside the gene matches: 7. The germline gives CDR1 LGHNA, CDR2 YNFKEQ. CDR3 length equals 16 residues. In DNA, the CDR3 is TGTGCCAGCAGCCAATCGACTAGCGGGCGTTTCTACGAGCAGTACTTC. Its translation is CASSQSTSGRFYEQYF.

This chain joins TRBV27 and TRBJ2-7; tentative D call: TRBD1 (5 bases). V shed 6 bases and J shed 3 bases, with 12 bases lying between them. Germline CDR1 and CDR2: MNHEY and SMNVEV (reference sequence). CDR3 length: 13 amino acids. The CDR3 loop is CASSPTGVYEQYF. In nucleotides, the CDR3 is TGTGCCAGCAGCCCAACAGGAGTCTACGAGCAGTACTTC.

This clone turned up a few times. This chain joins TRBV6-1 and TRBJ1-1; 7 bases agree with TRBD1. The J segment lost 1 base and the V segment lost 3 bases, leaving 2 bases of the junction unmatched. CDR3 length: 14 amino acids. Per the germline V gene, CDR1 is MNHNS and CDR2 is SASEGT. In DNA, the CDR3 is TGTGCCAGCAGTGACCAGGGGGAGAACACTGAAGCTTTCTTT. It codes for CASSDQGENTEAFF.

V gene TRBV28 combines with J gene TRBJ1-1; D call uncertain. This CDR3 contains 13 residues. Trimming shortened V by 7 bases and J by 4 bases, and 13 bases separated the two germline ends. Germline loops: CDR1 MDHEN, CDR2 SYDVKM. The CDR3 coding sequence is TGTGCCAGCAAGCACAGTGGAACCACTGAAGCTTTCTTT. It encodes CASKHSGTTEAFF.

The rearrangement joins TRBV5-4 to TRBJ2-5, with D possibly TRBD2 on 6 matching bases. V was trimmed by 4 bases and J by 5 bases, leaving 12 bases between them. From germline, CDR1 is SGHNT and CDR2 YYREEE (reference sequence). CDR3 length equals 13 residues. The CDR3 loop reads CASSPRGRETQYF. The CDR3 DNA reads as TGTGCCAGCAGCCCCCGGGGGAGGGAGACCCAGTACTTC.

The rearrangement joins TRBV18 to TRBJ1-5, with D perhaps matching TRBD1 (5 bases). V lost 6 bases, J lost 0 bases, and 15 bases lay in between. Germline V gives CDR1 KGHSH, CDR2 LQKENI. This CDR3 has 16 residues. CDR3 amino acids: CASSQSGSRSNQPQHF. The CDR3 DNA is TGTGCCAGCTCCCAATCAGGGTCGCGTAGCAATCAGCCCCAGCATTTT. Full variable domain (rest looked up from reference TRBV18 and TRBJ1-5): NAGVMQNPRHLVRRRGQEARLRCSPMKGHSHVYWYRQLPEEGLKFMVYLQKENIIDESGMPKERFSAEFPKEGPSILRIQQVVRGDSAAYFCASSQSGSRSNQPQHFGDGTRLSIL.

The CDR3 here is CASTRTSGSSYNEQFF. Here the CDR3 DNA reads TGCGCCAGCACTAGGACTAGCGGGAGCTCCTACAATGAGCAGTTCTTC. The chain uses TRBV5-1 and TRBJ2-1, with 13 bases lining up with TRBD2. The CDR3 runs 16 residues. Trimming cost V 6 bases and J 0 bases; bases outside gene matches: 3. Germline assignment: CDR1 SGHRS and CDR2 YFSETQ. Full variable domain (missing parts from reference TRBV5-1 and TRBJ2-1): KAGVTQTPRYLIKTRGQQVTLSCSPISGHRSVSWYQQTPGQGLQFLFEYFSETQRNKGNFPGRFSGRQFSNSRSEMNVSTLELGDSALYLCASTRTSGSSYNEQFFGPGTRLTVL.

This chain links TRBV28 with TRBJ2-1, with 10 bases aligning to TRBD2. Germline CDR1 reads MDHEN; CDR2 reads SYDVKM. V trimming: 6 bases; J trimming: 7 bases; junction bases outside the gene matches: 3. This CDR3 has 13 amino acids. In DNA form, the CDR3 reads TGTGCCAGCAGGGGACTAGCGAGGAATGAGCAGTTCTTC. Its translation: CASRGLARNEQFF.